The 12 T cell receptor beta chains in this list originate from one sample, sequenced in a study of human T cells and chemical hapten exposure. TCRdb called the RACE reads again in MiXCR, with one record for every CDR3 protein. The table shows about 130,000 distinct CDR3 sequences, with approximately 8.3% occurring only once. Time point: healthy volunteer bleed at 2 weeks. Total RNA was isolated from unfractionated whole blood. The sequencing sample was made of whole blood. The receptors stem from a male donor in good health. Some clones in this sample may be carry-over from other donors' samples.

This sequence joins TRBV25-1 and TRBJ2-3, with 9 nucleotides matching TRBD1. The CDR3 contains 15 residues. Germline V CDR1 and CDR2: MGHDK, SYGVNS. V lost 5 bases, J lost 6 bases, and 9 bases stayed unmatched. The CDR3 spells CASSTGTGKLDTQYF. In DNA, the CDR3 is TGTGCCAGCAGTACCGGGACAGGGAAGTTGGATACGCAGTATTTT.

A few counts support this clonotype. The V and J genes are TRBV14 and TRBJ1-1; D is possibly TRBD1 (5 bases). Germline-derived CDR1 and CDR2 are SGHDN and FVKESK. The CDR3 runs to 17 residues. Between the trimmed V and J ends, which lost 0 bases and 1 base, there was a span of 15 bases. The CDR3, as DNA: TGTGCCAGCAGCCAAGAGGGGGAGGTAAGAGAGAACACTGAAGCTTTCTTT. It encodes CASSQEGEVRENTEAFF.

This sequence joins TRBV25-1 and TRBJ1-1; D possibly corresponds to TRBD1 (6 bases). Germline CDR1 and CDR2: MGHDK and SYGVNS. This CDR3 is built from 15 residues. V lost 4 bases to trimming and J lost 1 base, with 13 bases between them. The CDR3 loop is CASSAPGEGNTEAFF. DNA of the CDR3: TGTGCCAGCAGTGCGCCAGGGGAGGGGAACACTGAAGCTTTCTTT.

This clonotype has only a few counts. This chain uses TRBV25-1 with TRBJ1-6; D may be TRBD1 (5 bases). The CDR3 runs to 14 residues. Trimming took off 3 bases at V and 5 bases at J, with 8 bases between the two ends. Germline V CDR1 and CDR2: MGHDK, SYGVNS. CDR3 nucleotide sequence: TGTGCCAGCAGTGATTGGGGGGATAATTCACCCCTCCACTTT. This codes for CASSDWGDNSPLHF. The full variable domain, in which reference TRBV25-1 and TRBJ1-6 provide the parts outside the CDR3, is EADIYQTPRYLVIGTGKKITLECSQTMGHDKMYWYQQDPGMELHLIHYSYGVNSTEKGDLSSESTVSRIRTEHFPLTLESARPSHTSQYLCASSDWGDNSPLHFGNGTRLTVT.

The chain carries TRBV7-9 and TRBJ1-1; D perhaps matches TRBD1 (5 bases). Germline CDR1 is SEHNR and CDR2 is FQNEAQ (reference sequence). CDR3 size: 15 residues. V gave up 0 bases and J gave up 4 bases, with 12 bases separating them. The CDR3 bases are TGTGCCAGCAGCTTAGCGCAGGCAGGGCGCACTGAAGCTTTCTTT. Protein sequence: CASSLAQAGRTEAFF.

This chain links TRBV30 with TRBJ1-5; D ambiguous. This CDR3 spans 15 amino acids. Germline values: CDR1 GTSNPN, CDR2 SVGIG (reference sequence). V was shortened by 0 bases and J by 7 bases, with 16 bases between the two germline ends. CDR3: CAWSVGLAGLQPQHF. CDR3 nucleotides: TGTGCCTGGAGTGTAGGGCTGGCAGGACTCCAGCCCCAGCATTTT.

This clonotype showed up many times. The J gene is TRBJ2-3, the V gene TRBV3-1, with 8 bases fitting TRBD2. CDR3 length: 21 residues. J gave up 0 bases and V 3 bases, and 20 bases lay outside the gene matches. Germline V gene lookup returns CDR1 LGHDT and CDR2 YNNKEL (reference sequence). CDR3 region: CASSHPGTSSPARSSTDTQYF. The CDR3, as DNA: TGTGCCAGCAGCCATCCCGGGACTAGTTCGCCAGCGCGCTCTAGCACAGATACGCAGTATTTT.

This clonotype was seen a few times. V gene TRBV6-6 combines with J gene TRBJ1-5, with TRBD1 matching over 11 bases. The CDR3 covers 17 residues. Per germline, CDR1 MNHNY and CDR2 SVGAGI (reference sequence). After removal of 0 bases from V and 6 bases from J, the junction contained 7 bases not matched to a gene. CDR3 region: CASSYSLGQGAGQPQHF. Here the CDR3 DNA reads TGTGCCAGCAGTTACTCGCTCGGACAGGGGGCAGGTCAGCCCCAGCATTTT.

Only a few counts were recorded for this clonotype. The chain has TRBV18 and TRBJ2-5, with 11 bases fitting TRBD2. This CDR3 region has 16 residues. CDR1 KGHSH and CDR2 LQKENI come from the germline V gene. J gave up 5 bases and V 3 bases, and 8 bases lay outside the gene matches. The CDR3 reads CASSPGLAGATETQYF. The CDR3, as DNA: TGTGCCAGCTCACCCGGACTAGCGGGCGCCACGGAGACCCAGTACTTC.

This clonotype was seen only a few times. This sequence joins TRBV6-2 or TRBV6-3 and TRBJ2-5; D gene uncertain. From germline, CDR1 is MNHEY and CDR2 SVGEGT. V lost 4 bases and J 2 bases, leaving 17 bases between the germline ends. The CDR3 has 16 residues. CDR3 nucleotides: TGTGCCAGCAGTTCCCACCCTGCGGCCGTTCAAGAGACCCAGTACTTC. It yields the protein CASSSHPAAVQETQYF.

V gene TRBV5-1 combines with J gene TRBJ2-3; 9 bases are shared with TRBD1. Trimming cost V 2 bases and J 3 bases; bases outside gene matches: 7. Germline lookup yields CDR1 SGHRS and CDR2 YFSETQ. The CDR3 sequence is 16 residues long. The CDR3: CASSFETGTGTDTQYF. CDR3 DNA: TGCGCCAGCAGCTTCGAAACCGGGACAGGGACAGATACGCAGTATTTT. Filled out from reference TRBV5-1 and TRBJ2-3, the complete variable domain reads KAGVTQTPRYLIKTRGQQVTLSCSPISGHRSVSWYQQTPGQGLQFLFEYFSETQRNKGNFPGRFSGRQFSNSRSEMNVSTLELGDSALYLCASSFETGTGTDTQYFGPGTRLTVL.

This clonotype was seen ten or more times. V gene TRBV5-1 combines with J gene TRBJ2-1; D gene uncertain. The CDR3 loop spans 15 amino acids. Germline V CDR1 and CDR2: SGHRS, YFSETQ. With 0 bases removed from V and 2 bases from J, the gap between germline ends came to 9 bases. CDR3 DNA sequence: TGCGCCAGCAGCTTGGGTAGTCTGCCCTACAATGAGCAGTTCTTC. As protein: CASSLGSLPYNEQFF.